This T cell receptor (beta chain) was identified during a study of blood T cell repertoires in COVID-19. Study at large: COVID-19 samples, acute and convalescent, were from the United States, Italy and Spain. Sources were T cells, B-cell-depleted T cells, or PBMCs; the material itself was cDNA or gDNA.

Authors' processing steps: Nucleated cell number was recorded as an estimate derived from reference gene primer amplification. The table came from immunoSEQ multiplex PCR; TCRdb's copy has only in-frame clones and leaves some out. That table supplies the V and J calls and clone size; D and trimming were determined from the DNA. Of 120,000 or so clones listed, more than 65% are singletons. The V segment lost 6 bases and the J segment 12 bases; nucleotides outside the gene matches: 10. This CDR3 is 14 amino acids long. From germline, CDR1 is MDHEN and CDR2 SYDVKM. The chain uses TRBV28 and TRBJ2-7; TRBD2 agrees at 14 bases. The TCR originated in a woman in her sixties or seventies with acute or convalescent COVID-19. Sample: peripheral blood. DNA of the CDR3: TGTGCCAGCAGCCTCCTGGGACTAGCGGGAGTGACGTACTTC. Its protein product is CASSLLGLAGVTYF.